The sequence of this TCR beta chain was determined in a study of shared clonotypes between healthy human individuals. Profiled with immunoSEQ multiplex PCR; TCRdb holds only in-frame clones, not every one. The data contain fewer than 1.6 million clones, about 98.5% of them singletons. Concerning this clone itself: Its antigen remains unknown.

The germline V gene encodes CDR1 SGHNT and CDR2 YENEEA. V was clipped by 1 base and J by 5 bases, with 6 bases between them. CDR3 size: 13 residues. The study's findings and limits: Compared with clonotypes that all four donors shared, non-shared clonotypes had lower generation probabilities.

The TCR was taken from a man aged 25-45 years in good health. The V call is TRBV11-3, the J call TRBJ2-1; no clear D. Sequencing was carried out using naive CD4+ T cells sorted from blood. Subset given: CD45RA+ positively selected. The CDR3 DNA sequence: TGTGCCAGCAGCTTAGGGGCGCACAATGAGCAGTTCTTC. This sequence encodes CASSLGAHNEQFF.